These 29 T cell receptor beta chains came from one sample sequenced in a study of early T cells in non-severe SARS-CoV-2 infection. TCRdb reprocessed the 5' RACE reads with MiXCR, giving one entry per CDR3 protein. There are tens of thousands of distinct CDR3 sequences in the sample; under 15% occur only once, and approximately 4.6% lies in the top ten. Sample: whole blood. All receptors come from an adult who was a healthcare worker with PCR-confirmed SARS-CoV-2 infection or an uninfected control (not recorded which).

This clonotype was found a few times. The J gene is TRBJ2-3, the V gene TRBV11-2, with 7 bases fitting TRBD2. Per germline, CDR1 SGHAT and CDR2 FQNNGV. Trimming at V came to 1 base and at J to 10 bases, leaving 8 bases not matched to a gene. The CDR3 is 14 residues long. This CDR3 is CASSLGDEGLAQYF. Written as DNA, the CDR3 is TGTGCCAGCAGCTTAGGGGACGAAGGACTAGCGCAGTATTTT.

This clonotype was counted at least ten times. The CDR3 loop reads CAWSVGPDTDTQYF. DNA for the CDR3: TGTGCCTGGAGTGTAGGGCCCGACACAGATACGCAGTATTTT. This chain links TRBV30 with TRBJ2-3; D ambiguous. Germline V gene lookup returns CDR1 GTSNPN and CDR2 SVGIG (reference sequence). V was clipped by 0 bases and J by 2 bases, with 9 bases between them. This CDR3 spans 14 amino acids.

The rearrangement links TRBV6-5 to TRBJ2-2; D is unresolved. Germline V gene data show CDR1 as MNHEY and CDR2 as SVGAGI. The CDR3 spans 14 residues. The germline V and J ends were trimmed by 2 bases and 5 bases, with 9 bases remaining between them. CDR3 sequence reads: CASSYGMETGELFF. CDR3 sequence (DNA): TGTGCCAGCAGTTACGGAATGGAAACCGGGGAGCTGTTTTTT.

This clonotype has only a few counts. The gene calls are TRBV4-1 and TRBJ2-7; possible D gene TRBD2, 5 bases. Germline CDR1 MGHRA, CDR2 YSYEKL. The CDR3 runs 16 residues. V was shortened by 1 base and J by 1 base, with 14 bases between the two germline ends. The CDR3 is CASSQAIGRTSYEQYF. CDR3 coding DNA: TGCGCCAGCAGCCAAGCAATCGGACGGACTTCCTACGAGCAGTACTTC.

The chain links TRBV7-9 to TRBJ2-2; the D gene is possibly TRBD1 (6 bases). The germline V gene encodes CDR1 SEHNR and CDR2 FQNEAQ (reference sequence). The V gene lost 5 bases and the J gene lost 1 base, with 11 bases spanning the gap. There are 15 residues in the CDR3. DNA for the CDR3: TGTGCCAGCAGCCGAACGGGACAGAACACCGGGGAGCTGTTTTTT. It yields the protein CASSRTGQNTGELFF.

V gene TRBV18 combines with J gene TRBJ1-2; D is uncertain. The CDR3 consists of 12 residues. Trimming stripped 4 bases from V and 5 bases from J, with 8 bases between. The germline V gene encodes CDR1 KGHSH and CDR2 LQKENI. Here the CDR3 reads CASSQMDYGYTF. The CDR3 region has the DNA TGTGCCAGCTCACAGATGGATTATGGCTACACCTTC.

This clonotype was seen ten or more times. The chain carries TRBV9 and TRBJ1-2; D remains unclear. The V gene's germline CDR1 is SGDLS and CDR2 YYNGEE. V was shortened by 0 bases and J by 14 bases, with 17 bases between the two germline ends. This CDR3 is built from 13 residues. CDR3 region: CASSVVGDTTQTF. CDR3 nucleotides: TGTGCCAGCAGCGTAGTAGGCGACACGACTCAAACCTTC.

This clonotype was recorded many times. The rearrangement uses TRBV20-1 and TRBJ1-4; D not resolved. V shed 0 bases and J shed 4 bases, with 9 bases lying between them. CDR1 is DFQATT, CDR2 SNEGSKA, per germline (reference sequence). The CDR3 totals 14 residues. The CDR3 nucleotides read TGCAGTGCTAGAGATAGGCAGGTTAATGAAAAACTGTTTTTT. Translation gives CSARDRQVNEKLFF.

In this sample, this clonotype turned up many times. The V gene is TRBV20-1, the J gene TRBJ2-7; a weak D match, TRBD1 (5 bases). The CDR3 extends over 13 amino acids. V lost 3 bases, J lost 4 bases, and 13 bases lay in between. The germline V gene encodes CDR1 DFQATT and CDR2 SNEGSKA (reference sequence). In DNA, the CDR3 is TGCAGTGCTAGGAAGACAGTAGGGTACGAGCAGTACTTC. Its translation: CSARKTVGYEQYF.

Ten or more counts support this clonotype. The chain combines TRBV5-1 with TRBJ2-7, with TRBD1 matching 7 bases. Germline CDR1 SGHRS, CDR2 YFSETQ. The trim removed 0 bases at V and 3 bases at J, leaving 3 bases unmatched. The CDR3 has 14 amino acids. The CDR3 DNA is TGCGCCAGCAGCTTGGTACCAGGGGGCTACGAGCAGTACTTC. Translated: CASSLVPGGYEQYF. The complete variable domain, with remaining parts taken from reference TRBV5-1 and TRBJ2-7, reads KAGVTQTPRYLIKTRGQQVTLSCSPISGHRSVSWYQQTPGQGLQFLFEYFSETQRNKGNFPGRFSGRQFSNSRSEMNVSTLELGDSALYLCASSLVPGGYEQYFGPGTRLTVT.

This clonotype has ten or more counts. The chain carries TRBV13 and TRBJ2-2; weak D call: TRBD2 (5 bases). The V gene lost 4 bases and the J gene lost 5 bases, with 11 bases spanning the gap. Germline assignment: CDR1 PRHDT and CDR2 FYEKMQ (reference sequence). This CDR3 has 14 residues. CDR3 amino acids: CASSYGMSTGELFF. The CDR3 region has the DNA TGTGCCAGCAGCTACGGGATGTCAACCGGGGAGCTGTTTTTT.

In this sample, this clonotype turned up many times. CDR3 amino acids: CASTTGSSYEQYF. The CDR3 nucleotides are TGTGCCAGCACGACAGGGTCCTCCTACGAGCAGTACTTC. The chain uses TRBV7-9 and TRBJ2-7; the match to TRBD1 covers 7 bases. In germline, CDR1 is SEHNR, CDR2 FQNEAQ (reference sequence). The junction had 3 bases not matched to a gene; V was cut back by 7 bases and J by 0 bases. This CDR3 comprises 13 residues. The full variable domain, in which reference TRBV7-9 and TRBJ2-7 provide the parts outside the CDR3, is DTGVSQNPRHKITKRGQNVTFRCDPISEHNRLYWYRQTLGQGPEFLTYFQNEAQLEKSRLLSDRFSAERPKGSFSTLEIQRTEQGDSAMYLCASTTGSSYEQYFGPGTRLTVT.

There are many counts of this clonotype. The J gene is TRBJ1-1, the V gene TRBV10-2; 8 nucleotides agree with TRBD1. V dropped 10 bases and J dropped 6; count of bases not matched to a gene: 10. The CDR3 extends over 13 amino acids. Germline V CDR1 and CDR2: WSHSY, SAAADI. The CDR3 here is CATRNRGVSEAFF. The CDR3 DNA sequence: TGCGCCACCCGGAACAGGGGGGTGTCTGAAGCTTTCTTT.

The chain is built from TRBV7-8 and TRBJ1-3; D is unresolved. From germline, CDR1 is SGHVS and CDR2 FQNEAQ. The CDR3 consists of 13 residues. V was trimmed by 1 base and J by 4 bases, leaving 5 bases between them. The CDR3 sequence is CASSLDGGNTIYF. CDR3 nucleotides: TGTGCCAGCAGCTTAGACGGCGGAAACACCATATATTTT.

The chain employs TRBV11-2 and TRBJ1-1; 9 bases agree with TRBD1. This CDR3 has 16 residues. V trimming: 5 bases; J trimming: 1 base; junction bases outside the gene matches: 8. Germline V gene data show CDR1 as SGHAT and CDR2 as FQNNGV. The CDR3 coding sequence is TGTGCCAGCAGCCCTAGGGGACAGGGAAGGAACACTGAAGCTTTCTTT. Translated, it gives CASSPRGQGRNTEAFF.

This clonotype came up many times. The chain carries TRBV20-1 and TRBJ2-5; 12 nucleotides align to TRBD2. Germline V gene sequence: CDR1 DFQATT, CDR2 SNEGSKA (reference sequence). This CDR3 spans 14 amino acids. V gave up 5 bases and J gave up 4 bases; unmatched junction bases: 5. CDR3 DNA sequence: TGCAGTGCTCATCCTAGCGGGGGGGCAGAGACCCAGTACTTC. Translating it yields CSAHPSGGAETQYF.

The chain has TRBV9 and TRBJ1-5; D is ambiguous. The CDR3 totals 15 residues. V was trimmed by 0 bases and J by 3 bases, leaving 10 bases between them. Germline CDR1 SGDLS, CDR2 YYNGEE. DNA for the CDR3: TGTGCCAGCAGCGTAGACGGGGTAATCAATCAGCCCCAGCATTTT. Translated, it gives CASSVDGVINQPQHF.

The sample holds a few counts of this clonotype. The chain joins TRBV20-1 to TRBJ2-3, with 8 bases aligning to TRBD1. CDR3 length equals 13 residues. The V gene end was trimmed by 6 bases and the J gene end by 2 bases; junction bases not matched to a gene: 4. Germline-derived CDR1 and CDR2 are DFQATT and SNEGSKA (reference sequence). The CDR3 nucleotides read TGCAGTGCAGGGACAGGAAACACAGATACGCAGTATTTT. Protein sequence: CSAGTGNTDTQYF.

This clonotype has a count of ten or more. This sequence joins TRBV6-2 or TRBV6-3 and TRBJ2-7, with a tentative D call TRBD1 (6 bases). Deletions cut 6 bases from V and 3 bases from J, with 15 bases between. The CDR3 length is 14 residues. Germline loops: CDR1 MNHEY, CDR2 SVGEGT. The CDR3 bases are TGTGCCAGCAGGACCCCAGGGGAAGGCTACGAGCAGTACTTC. This sequence encodes CASRTPGEGYEQYF.

This clonotype was detected a few times. The gene calls are TRBV29-1 and TRBJ2-1; D possibly corresponds to TRBD1 (5 bases). The CDR3 consists of 12 residues. Germline V gene data show CDR1 as SQVTM and CDR2 as ANQGSEA. Deletions cut 2 bases from V and 4 bases from J, with 6 bases between. The CDR3 reads CSVEQGYNEQFF. The CDR3 DNA is TGCAGCGTTGAACAGGGTTACAATGAGCAGTTCTTC.

The chain carries TRBV5-3 and TRBJ1-5; D not certain. TRBV5-3 is marked as an open reading frame, function uncertain. Trimming stripped 0 bases from V and 6 bases from J, with 4 bases between. The CDR3 runs 12 residues. Here the CDR3 reads CARSLDFQPQHF. As DNA, the CDR3 is TGTGCCAGAAGCTTGGATTTTCAGCCCCAGCATTTT.

The J gene is TRBJ2-3, the V gene TRBV10-1; maybe TRBD2 (5 bases). Trimming removed 0 bases from V and 2 bases from J, with 12 bases in between. CDR1 is WNHNN and CDR2 is SYGVQD in the germline V gene (reference sequence). The CDR3 contains 16 residues. CDR3 DNA sequence: TGCGCCAGCAGTGAGTCGACCGGACTCTTCACAGATACGCAGTATTTT. Residues: CASSESTGLFTDTQYF.

Sample share makes this clonotype medium-sized (0.01 to 0.1%). This chain connects TRBV29-1 to TRBJ2-7, with 12 bases that match TRBD1. V lost 6 bases, J lost 5 bases, and 5 bases stayed unmatched. The CDR3 is 13 amino acids. The V gene's germline CDR1 is SQVTM and CDR2 ANQGSEA. In DNA form, the CDR3 reads TGCAGCGTCCCCGGGACAGGGGGCCACGAGCAGTACTTC. It translates to CSVPGTGGHEQYF.

This clonotype was counted a few times. J is TRBJ2-5 and V is TRBV7-9; D is possibly TRBD2 (6 bases). V lost 0 bases and J 5 bases, leaving 10 bases between the germline ends. The germline V gene has CDR1 SEHNR and CDR2 FQNEAQ (reference sequence). CDR3 length: 14 residues. CDR3 coding DNA: TGTGCCAGCAGCTTAGCAATCGCGGGGGAGACCCAGTACTTC. It specifies CASSLAIAGETQYF.

The chain has TRBV7-2 and TRBJ2-5; D assignment may be TRBD1 or TRBD2 (5 bases each). This CDR3 has 15 amino acids. From germline, CDR1 is SGHTA and CDR2 FQGNSA. Trimming pared 0 bases from V and 6 bases from J, leaving 14 bases between. Here the CDR3 DNA reads TGTGCCAGCAGCTTAGCGTTGGGCAGGGAGAAGACCCAGTACTTC. It codes for CASSLALGREKTQYF. Full variable domain (remainder filled in from reference TRBV7-2 and TRBJ2-5): GAGVSQSPSNKVTEKGKDVELRCDPISGHTALYWYRQSLGQGLEFLIYFQGNSAPDKSGLPSDRFSAERTGGSVSTLTIQRTQQEDSAVYLCASSLALGREKTQYFGPGTRLLVL.

The chain joins TRBV6-2 or TRBV6-3 to TRBJ2-1; D is ambiguous. CDR1 is MNHEY and CDR2 is SVGEGT in the germline V gene. The CDR3 runs 14 residues. Deletions cut 5 bases from V and 10 bases from J, with 18 bases between. The CDR3: CASSPLELLREQFF. As DNA, the CDR3 is TGTGCCAGCAGTCCCCTGGAGCTGTTGCGAGAGCAGTTCTTC.

This clonotype was counted many times. J is TRBJ1-4 and V is TRBV2; a weak D match, TRBD1 (5 bases). Germline V gene data show CDR1 as SNHLY and CDR2 as FYNNEI. Trimming removed 6 bases at V and 8 bases at J, with 13 bases between. The CDR3 runs to 13 residues. Written as DNA, the CDR3 is TGTGCCAGCAGCAGGGCCGGAGGCGAAAAACTGTTTTTT. Its translation: CASSRAGGEKLFF.

The rearrangement joins TRBV29-1 to TRBJ2-1; D is possibly TRBD1 or TRBD2 (5 bases each). The CDR3 covers 11 residues. The germline V gene encodes CDR1 SQVTM and CDR2 ANQGSEA. This CDR3 is CSSSGAGEQFF. CDR3 nucleotides: TGCAGTTCGTCCGGGGCAGGTGAGCAGTTCTTC.

This clonotype was observed many times. The chain carries TRBV19 and TRBJ2-1; tentative D call: TRBD1 (5 bases). Per germline, CDR1 LNHDA and CDR2 SQIVND (reference sequence). V gave up 1 base and J gave up 1 base, with 8 bases separating them. CDR3 size: 15 residues. The CDR3 DNA reads as TGTGCCAGTAGTATAGGGCAGGGATCCTACAATGAGCAGTTCTTC. Protein: CASSIGQGSYNEQFF.